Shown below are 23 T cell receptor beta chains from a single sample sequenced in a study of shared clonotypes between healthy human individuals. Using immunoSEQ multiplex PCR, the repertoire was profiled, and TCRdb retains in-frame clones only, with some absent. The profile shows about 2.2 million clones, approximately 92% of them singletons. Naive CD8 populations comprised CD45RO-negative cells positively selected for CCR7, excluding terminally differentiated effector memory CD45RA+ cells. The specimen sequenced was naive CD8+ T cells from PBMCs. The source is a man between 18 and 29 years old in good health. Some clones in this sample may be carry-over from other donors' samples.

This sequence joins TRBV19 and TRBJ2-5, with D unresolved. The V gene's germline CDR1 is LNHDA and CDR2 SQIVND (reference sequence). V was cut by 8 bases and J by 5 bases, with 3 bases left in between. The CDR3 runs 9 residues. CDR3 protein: CASHETQYF. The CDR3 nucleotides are TGTGCCAGTCACGAGACCCAGTACTTC.

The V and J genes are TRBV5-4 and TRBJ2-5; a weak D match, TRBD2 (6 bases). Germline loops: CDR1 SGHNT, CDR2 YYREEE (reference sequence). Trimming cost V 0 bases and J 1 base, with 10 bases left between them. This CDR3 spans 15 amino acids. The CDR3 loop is CASSLDGEVQETQYF. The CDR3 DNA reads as TGTGCCAGCAGCTTGGATGGGGAGGTCCAAGAGACCCAGTACTTC.

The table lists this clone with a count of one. For the CDR3, the DNA is TGTGCCAGCAGTTATTTAGCGGGAGACGGGGAGACCCAGTACTTC. Protein sequence: CASSYLAGDGETQYF. This rearrangement joins TRBV6-6 to TRBJ2-5; 9 positions match TRBD2. The V and J ends lost 3 bases and 5 bases, in that order; junction bases with no gene match: 7. CDR1 is MNHNY and CDR2 is SVGAGI in the germline V gene (reference sequence). The CDR3 extends over 15 amino acids.

CDR3: CASSPSSRTGTPLYEQYF. CDR3 nucleotides: TGTGCCAGCAGTCCCTCATCTAGAACCGGGACACCCTTATACGAGCAGTACTTC. The rearrangement links TRBV27 to TRBJ2-7; TRBD1 might be the D (6 bases). V was clipped by 5 bases and J by 4 bases, with 27 bases between them. The CDR3 is 18 amino acids. Germline CDR1 reads MNHEY; CDR2 reads SMNVEV (reference sequence).

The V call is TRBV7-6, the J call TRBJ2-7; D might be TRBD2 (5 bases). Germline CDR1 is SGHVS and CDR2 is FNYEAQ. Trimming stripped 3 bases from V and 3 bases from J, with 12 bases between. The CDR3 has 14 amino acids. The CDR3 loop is CASSLRRAGYEQYF. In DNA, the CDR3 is TGTGCCAGCAGCTTGCGGCGTGCGGGCTACGAGCAGTACTTC.

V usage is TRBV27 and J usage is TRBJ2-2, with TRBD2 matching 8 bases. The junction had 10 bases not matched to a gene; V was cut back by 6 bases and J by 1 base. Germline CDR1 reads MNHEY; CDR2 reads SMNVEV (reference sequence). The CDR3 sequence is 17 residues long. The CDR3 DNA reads TGTGCCAGCAGCCTGGGCGTAGCGGGAATGAACACCGGGGAGCTGTTTTTT. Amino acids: CASSLGVAGMNTGELFF.

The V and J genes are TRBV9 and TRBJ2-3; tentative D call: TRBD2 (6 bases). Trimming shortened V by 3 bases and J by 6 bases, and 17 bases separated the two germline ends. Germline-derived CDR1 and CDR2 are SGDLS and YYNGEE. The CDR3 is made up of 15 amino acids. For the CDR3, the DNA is TGTGCCAGCAGCGCGAACGGGCTGGGAGGCGATACGCAGTATTTT. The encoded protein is CASSANGLGGDTQYF.

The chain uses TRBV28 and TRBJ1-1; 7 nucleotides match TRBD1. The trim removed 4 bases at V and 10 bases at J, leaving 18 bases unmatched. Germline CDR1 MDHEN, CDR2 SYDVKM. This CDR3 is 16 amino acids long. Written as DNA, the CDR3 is TGTGCCAGCAGTTACGCAGGGGGGAACATACTTTCTGGAGCTTTCTTT. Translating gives CASSYAGGNILSGAFF.

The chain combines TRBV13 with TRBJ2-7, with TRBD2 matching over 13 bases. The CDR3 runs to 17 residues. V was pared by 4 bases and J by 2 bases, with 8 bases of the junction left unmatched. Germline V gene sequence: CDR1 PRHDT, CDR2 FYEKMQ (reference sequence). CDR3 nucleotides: TGTGCCAGCAGCTCCAGGACTAGCGGGAGAGGGGCCTACGAGCAGTACTTC. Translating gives CASSSRTSGRGAYEQYF.

CDR3: CASSLPPRGEQYF. As DNA, the CDR3 is TGTGCCAGCAGCTTGCCCCCTCGGGGCGAGCAGTACTTC. This chain links TRBV7-2 with TRBJ2-7; possibly TRBD2 for D (5 bases). The CDR3 spans 13 residues. V was trimmed by 3 bases and J by 6 bases, leaving 12 bases between them. Germline assignment: CDR1 SGHTA and CDR2 FQGNSA.

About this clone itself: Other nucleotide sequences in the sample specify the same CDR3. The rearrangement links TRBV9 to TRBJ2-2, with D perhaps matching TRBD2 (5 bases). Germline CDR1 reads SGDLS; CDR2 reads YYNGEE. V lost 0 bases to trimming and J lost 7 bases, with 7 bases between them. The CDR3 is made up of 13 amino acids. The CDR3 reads CASSVGGSGELFF. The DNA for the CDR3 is TGTGCCAGCAGCGTAGGAGGGAGCGGGGAGCTGTTTTTT.

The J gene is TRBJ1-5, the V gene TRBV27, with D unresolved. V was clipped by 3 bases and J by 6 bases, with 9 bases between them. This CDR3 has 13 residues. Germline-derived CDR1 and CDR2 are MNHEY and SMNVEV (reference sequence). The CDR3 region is CASSFGPRQPQHF. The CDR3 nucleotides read TGTGCCAGCAGTTTCGGTCCCCGTCAGCCCCAGCATTTT.

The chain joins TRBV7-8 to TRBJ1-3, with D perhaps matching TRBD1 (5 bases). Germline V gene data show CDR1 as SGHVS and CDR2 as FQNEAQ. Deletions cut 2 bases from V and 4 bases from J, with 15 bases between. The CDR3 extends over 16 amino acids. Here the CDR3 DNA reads TGTGCCAGCAGCTTAAAGTTAGGGGAATCAGGAAACACCATATATTTT. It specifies CASSLKLGESGNTIYF.

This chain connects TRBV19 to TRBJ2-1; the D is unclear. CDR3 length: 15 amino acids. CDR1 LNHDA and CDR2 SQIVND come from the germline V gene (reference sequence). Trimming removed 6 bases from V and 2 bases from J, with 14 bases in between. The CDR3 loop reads CASSHYPPPYNEQFF. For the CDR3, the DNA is TGTGCCAGTAGCCACTATCCACCCCCCTACAATGAGCAGTTCTTC.

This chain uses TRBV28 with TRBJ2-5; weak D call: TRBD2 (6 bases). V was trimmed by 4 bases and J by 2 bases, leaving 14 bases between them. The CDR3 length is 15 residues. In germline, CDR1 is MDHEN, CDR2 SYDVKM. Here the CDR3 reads CASSWYGTSQETQYF. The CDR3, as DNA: TGTGCCAGCAGTTGGTACGGGACTTCACAAGAGACCCAGTACTTC.

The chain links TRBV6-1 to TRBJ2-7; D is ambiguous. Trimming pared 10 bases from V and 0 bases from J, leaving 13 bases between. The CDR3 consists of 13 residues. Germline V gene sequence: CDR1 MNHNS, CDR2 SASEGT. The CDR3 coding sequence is TGTGCCACCCTGGTCCCGAGCTCCTACGAGCAGTACTTC. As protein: CATLVPSSYEQYF.

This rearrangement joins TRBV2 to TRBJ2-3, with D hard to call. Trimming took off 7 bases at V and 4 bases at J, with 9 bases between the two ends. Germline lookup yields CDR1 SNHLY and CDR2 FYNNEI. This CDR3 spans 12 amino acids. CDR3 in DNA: TGTGCCAGCACCCATCGGCCAGATACGCAGTATTTT. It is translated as CASTHRPDTQYF.

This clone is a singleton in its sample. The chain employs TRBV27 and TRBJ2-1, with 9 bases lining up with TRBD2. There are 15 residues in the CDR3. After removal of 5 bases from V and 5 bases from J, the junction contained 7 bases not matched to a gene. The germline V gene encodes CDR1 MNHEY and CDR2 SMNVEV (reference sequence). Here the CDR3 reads CASSPRTSANNEQFF. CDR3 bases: TGTGCCAGCAGTCCCCGGACTAGCGCTAACAATGAGCAGTTCTTC.

In DNA, the CDR3 is TGTGCCAGCAGCTGGACGAGGGGGGGTGCAGATACGCAGTATTTT. It yields the protein CASSWTRGGADTQYF. V is TRBV5-8 and J is TRBJ2-3; D might be TRBD2 (7 bases). Germline CDR1 and CDR2: SGHTS and YDEGEE. V lost 3 bases and J 4 bases, leaving 15 bases between the germline ends. The CDR3 extends over 15 amino acids.

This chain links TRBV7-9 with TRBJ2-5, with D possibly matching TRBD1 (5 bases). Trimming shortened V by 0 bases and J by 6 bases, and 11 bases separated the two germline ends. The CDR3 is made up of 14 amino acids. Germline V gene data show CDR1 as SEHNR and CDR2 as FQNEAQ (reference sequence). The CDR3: CASSLADTQKTQYF. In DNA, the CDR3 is TGTGCCAGCAGCTTAGCGGACACTCAGAAGACCCAGTACTTC.

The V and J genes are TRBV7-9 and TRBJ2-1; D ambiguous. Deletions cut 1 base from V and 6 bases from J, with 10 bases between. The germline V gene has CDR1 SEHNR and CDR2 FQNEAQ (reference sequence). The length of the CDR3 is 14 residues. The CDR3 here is CASSLVKMGNEQFF. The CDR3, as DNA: TGTGCCAGCAGCTTAGTTAAGATGGGCAATGAGCAGTTCTTC.

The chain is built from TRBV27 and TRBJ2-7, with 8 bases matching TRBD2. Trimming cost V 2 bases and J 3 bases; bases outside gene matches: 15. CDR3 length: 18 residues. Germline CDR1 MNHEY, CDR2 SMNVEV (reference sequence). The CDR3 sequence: CASSLIGSGLAGVYEQYF. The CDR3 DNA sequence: TGTGCCAGCAGTTTAATAGGGTCGGGGCTAGCGGGCGTCTACGAGCAGTACTTC.

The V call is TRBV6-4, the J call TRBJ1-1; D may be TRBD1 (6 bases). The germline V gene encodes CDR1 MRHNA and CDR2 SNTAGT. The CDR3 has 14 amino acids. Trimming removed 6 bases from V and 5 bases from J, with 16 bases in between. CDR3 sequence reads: CASSAQGGVTEAFF. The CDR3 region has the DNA TGTGCCAGCAGCGCACAGGGTGGAGTTACTGAAGCTTTCTTT.